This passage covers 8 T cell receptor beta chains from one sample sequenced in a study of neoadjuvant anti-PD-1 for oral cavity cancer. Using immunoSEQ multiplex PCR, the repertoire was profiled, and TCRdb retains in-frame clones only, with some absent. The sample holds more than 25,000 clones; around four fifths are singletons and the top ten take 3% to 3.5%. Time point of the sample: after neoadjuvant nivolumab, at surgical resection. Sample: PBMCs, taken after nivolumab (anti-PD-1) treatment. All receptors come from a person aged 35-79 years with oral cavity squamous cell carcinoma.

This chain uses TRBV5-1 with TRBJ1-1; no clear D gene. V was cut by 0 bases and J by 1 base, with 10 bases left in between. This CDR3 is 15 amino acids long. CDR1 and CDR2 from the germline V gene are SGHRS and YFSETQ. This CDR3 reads CASSLEILPNTEAFF. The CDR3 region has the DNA TGCGCCAGCAGCTTGGAGATACTACCGAACACTGAAGCTTTCTTT.

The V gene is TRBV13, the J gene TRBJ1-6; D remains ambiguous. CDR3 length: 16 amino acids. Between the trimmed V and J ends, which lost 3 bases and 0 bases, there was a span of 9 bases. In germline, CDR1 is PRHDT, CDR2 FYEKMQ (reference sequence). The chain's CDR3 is CASSFYLSSYNSPLHF. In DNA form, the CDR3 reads TGTGCCAGCAGCTTTTACCTGAGCTCCTATAATTCACCCCTCCACTTT.

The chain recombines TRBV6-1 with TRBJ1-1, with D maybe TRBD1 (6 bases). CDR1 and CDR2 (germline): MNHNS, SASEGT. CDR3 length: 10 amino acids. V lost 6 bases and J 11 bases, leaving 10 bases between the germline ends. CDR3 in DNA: TGTGCCAGCAGACAGGGAGAGGCTTTCTTT. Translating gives CASRQGEAFF.

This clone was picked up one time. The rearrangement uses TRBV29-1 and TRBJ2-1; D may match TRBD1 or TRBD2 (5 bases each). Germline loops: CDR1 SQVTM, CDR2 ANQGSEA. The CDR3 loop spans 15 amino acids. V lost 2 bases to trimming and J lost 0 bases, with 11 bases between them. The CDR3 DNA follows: TGCAGCGTTGAACCGGCAGGGAGCTCCTACAATGAGCAGTTCTTC. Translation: CSVEPAGSSYNEQFF.

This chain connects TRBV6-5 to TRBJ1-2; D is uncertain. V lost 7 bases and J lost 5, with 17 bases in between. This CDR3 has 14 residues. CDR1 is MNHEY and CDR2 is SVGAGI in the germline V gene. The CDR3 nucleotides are TGTGCCAGCAATCCCTCGGCGGGGAAGTATGGCTACACCTTC. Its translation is CASNPSAGKYGYTF.

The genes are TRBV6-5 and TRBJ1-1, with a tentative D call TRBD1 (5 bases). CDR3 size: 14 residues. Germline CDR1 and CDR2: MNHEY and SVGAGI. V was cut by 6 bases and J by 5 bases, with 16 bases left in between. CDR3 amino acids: CASSQQDGGTEAFF. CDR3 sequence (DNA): TGTGCCAGCAGCCAACAGGACGGTGGTACTGAAGCTTTCTTT.

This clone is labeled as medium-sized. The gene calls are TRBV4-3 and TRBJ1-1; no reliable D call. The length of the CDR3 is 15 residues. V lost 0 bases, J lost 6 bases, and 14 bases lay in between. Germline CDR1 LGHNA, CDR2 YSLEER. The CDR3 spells CASSQEYSPMAEAFF. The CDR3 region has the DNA TGCGCCAGCAGCCAAGAATACAGCCCCATGGCTGAAGCTTTCTTT.

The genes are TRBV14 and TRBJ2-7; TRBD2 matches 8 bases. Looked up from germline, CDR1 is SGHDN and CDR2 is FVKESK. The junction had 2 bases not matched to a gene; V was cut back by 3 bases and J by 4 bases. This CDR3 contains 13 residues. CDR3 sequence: CASSQGTRYEQYF. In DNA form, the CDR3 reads TGTGCCAGCAGCCAGGGGACTAGATACGAGCAGTACTTC.